This T cell receptor (beta chain) was observed in a study of T cells in Graves' hyperthyroidism and ophthalmopathy. Findings of the study overall: Blood also showed most of the thyroid clonotypes that were expanded above 0.001. Model predictions of ophthalmopathy came a median around 6.5 months before onset. The authors' 13 V-J model separated ophthalmopathy from stable hyperthyroidism.

The diagnostic basis comprised clinical symptoms, serum thyroxine and TRAb, thyroid ultrasound and orbital computed tomography. TCR beta CDR3 regions were amplified from RNA transcripts. Primed by the HTBI set, a first-round RT-PCR was run on the TCR CDR3. Via MiXCR, TCRdb re-called the multiplex PCR reads, giving one row per CDR3 protein. The repertoire holds about 640,000 distinct CDR3 sequences, 45% seen once, with roughly 6.5% in the top ten. This clonotype was seen at least ten times. Its specificity is unknown. CDR3 length: 13 residues. The germline CDR1 and CDR2 sequences are SNHLY and FYNNEI. Germline trimming cut 4 bases from V and 3 bases from J; bases unmatched to any gene: 2.

The sequenced sample was peripheral blood or thyroid tissue (not recorded which). V usage is TRBV2 and J usage is TRBJ1-1; TRBD1 agrees at 7 bases. This receptor was identified in an adult man with Graves' disease, either hyperthyroidism or ophthalmopathy (not recorded which). CDR3 region: CASSVGTDTEAFF. The DNA for the CDR3 is TGTGCCAGCAGTGTGGGGACAGACACTGAAGCTTTCTTT. Using reference TRBV2 and TRBJ1-1 for the parts outside the CDR3, the full variable domain is EPEVTQTPSHQVTQMGQEVILRCVPISNHLYFYWYRQILGQKVEFLVSFYNNEISEKSEIFDDQFSVERPDGSNFTLKIRSTKLEDSAMYFCASSVGTDTEAFFGQGTRLTVV.